This is a list of T cell receptor beta chains from one sample in a study of blood T cell repertoires in COVID-19. The assay was immunoSEQ multiplex PCR, and TCRdb's table has in-frame clones only and misses some. The sample records some 150,000 clones, about 90% being singletons. The material sequenced was peripheral blood. These receptors came from a man aged 50 or older who had recovered from COVID-19. The conserved cysteine and the conserved F or W are not part of the CDR3 here. Fields, in order: J gene, V gene, CDR3 protein.

>TRBJ1-5|TRBV15
ATSIRSGWQPQH
>TRBJ2-2|TRBV3-1/TRBV3-2
ASSIDRAGELF
>TRBJ1-2|TRBV6-5
ASRTGFIGGYT
>TRBJ2-7|TRBV6-5
ASTRSGQNYEQY
>TRBJ1-2|TRBV10-3
AGTPDRDYGYT
>TRBJ1-2|TRBV7-9
ASSVRAQGWYGYT
>TRBJ1-6|TRBV27
ASSTPHTGQGSPLH
>TRBJ1-5|TRBV19
ASSIAGRGDQPQH
>TRBJ1-2|TRBV7-2
ASTGQTGINYGYT
>TRBJ1-3|TRBV4-3
ASSQDLSSGNTIY
>TRBJ2-5|TRBV5-6
ASSFYGGQGAETQY
>TRBJ2-3|TRBV6-6
ASSRGGSTDTQY
>TRBJ2-5|TRBV4-1
ASSLRTSGGVGETQY
>TRBJ1-1|TRBV7-9
ASSLGAGQLTEAF
>TRBJ1-2|TRBV29-1
SVEVGGNGYGYT
>TRBJ1-2|TRBV27
ASDRDRGYT
>TRBJ1-6|TRBV9
ASSVGGQGISPLH
>TRBJ2-5|TRBV11-3
ASRATLSGKETQY
>TRBJ2-7|TRBV30
ALTGIPSYEQY
>TRBJ2-5|TRBV6-5
ASVPTGGVQETQY
>TRBJ2-1|TRBV4-3
ASSQDRGGALYNEQF
>TRBJ1-6|TRBV5-4
ASSLINRGAYNSPLH
>TRBJ2-7|TRBV6-5
ASSITPGGHYEQY
>TRBJ2-2|TRBV2
ASGTGLGVHTGELF
>TRBJ1-3|TRBV5-1
ASSLAGGLDGNTIY
>TRBJ1-1|TRBV19
ASTPLGTGYTEAF
>TRBJ1-6|TRBV29-1
SVVGVRGTYNSPLH
>TRBJ1-2|TRBV19
ASSTRTYGYT
>TRBJ1-1|TRBV18
ASSPTGGRGTEAF
>TRBJ2-1|TRBV11-3
ASSLVGTGLTEQF
>TRBJ1-2|TRBV29-1
SERTGEGYT
>TRBJ1-2|TRBV30
AWSRAPRGALYGYT
>TRBJ2-7|TRBV7-9
ASSSGGSAYEQY
>TRBJ1-2|TRBV5-6
ASSLGQGASYGYT
>TRBJ1-6|TRBV21-1
ASSKAGGTNSPLH
>TRBJ2-5|TRBV5-1
ASSGLSGGGETQY
>TRBJ2-1|TRBV11-2
ASSLGVHSNNEQF
>TRBJ2-3|TRBV19
ASSPLSGGDTQY
>TRBJ2-5|TRBV6-2/TRBV6-3
ASSYGTNRKTQY
>TRBJ1-2|TRBV6-5
ASSYSTGDYGYT
>TRBJ1-1|TRBV9
ASSPRGTGVDTEAF
>TRBJ1-1|TRBV11-3
ASSLEAWGNEAF
>TRBJ1-2|TRBV19
ASSLTLLNYGYT
>TRBJ2-3|TRBV18
ASSLNNRDTRTDTQY
>TRBJ1-6|TRBV4-2
ASSQERAGNNSPLH
>TRBJ2-1|TRBV2
ASSDRESSYNEQF
>TRBJ1-4|TRBV4-2
ASSQPDREATNEKLF
>TRBJ2-5|TRBV27
ASLKIQETQY
>TRBJ2-7|TRBV27
ASSSGTGEWYEQY
>TRBJ2-1|TRBV9
ASSGQGAIDNEQF
>TRBJ1-2|TRBV13
ASSTSGSGYT
>TRBJ1-4|TRBV18
ASSPPSRGSDNEKLF
>TRBJ1-5|TRBV27
ASSWGVGNQPQH
>TRBJ2-1|TRBV7-9
ASSPTDGSAYNEQF
>TRBJ1-2|TRBV6-5
ATTTGGRRYGYT
>TRBJ1-1|TRBV5-1
ASSFSEPNTEAF
>TRBJ2-7|TRBV11-2
ASSLGQVYEQY
>TRBJ2-2|TRBV9
ASSISGTSGTGELF
>TRBJ2-1|TRBV3-1/TRBV3-2
ASSPVGSGGYNEQF